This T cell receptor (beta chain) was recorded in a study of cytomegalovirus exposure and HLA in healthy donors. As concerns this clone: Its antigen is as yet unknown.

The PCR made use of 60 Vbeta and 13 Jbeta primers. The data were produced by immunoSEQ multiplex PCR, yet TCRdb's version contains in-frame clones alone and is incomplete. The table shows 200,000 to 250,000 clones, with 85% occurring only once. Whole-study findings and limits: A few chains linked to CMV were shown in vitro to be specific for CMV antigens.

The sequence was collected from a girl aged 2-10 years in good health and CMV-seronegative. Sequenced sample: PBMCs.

Here the CDR3 DNA reads TGTGCCAGCAGATCCCATGAAGGACAGGGAGGCGAAAAACTGTTTTTT. Protein product: CASRSHEGQGGEKLFF. The V and J genes are TRBV6-4 and TRBJ1-4; 8 positions agree with TRBD1. The length of the CDR3 is 16 residues. J lost 8 bases, V lost 6 bases, and 14 bases had no gene match. Germline V gene sequence: CDR1 MRHNA, CDR2 SNTAGT.